This T cell receptor (beta chain) was documented in a study of cytomegalovirus exposure and HLA in healthy donors. It was with 60 Vbeta and 13 Jbeta primers that the PCR ran. Libraries were prepared by immunoSEQ multiplex PCR; TCRdb keeps only in-frame clonotypes and omits some of them. There are around 86,000 clones in the sample; about 7.6% occur only once, and roughly 2% lies in the top ten. This clone has a handful of counts. Antigen: not known. Trimming removed 2 bases from V and 5 bases from J; junction bases left unmatched: 3. The CDR3 sequence is 13 residues long. Germline values: CDR1 SGHDT, CDR2 YYEEEE. The study, taken as a whole, reports: In a later analysis, the majority of CMV-associated beta chains seemingly showed HLA restriction. A later analysis linked a missense variant in DCLRE1C to the trimming of TCR beta V and J genes.

The sequence came from a man aged 45-65 years in good health and CMV-seronegative. The sample comprised PBMCs. This rearrangement joins TRBV5-6 to TRBJ2-5; TRBD2 agrees at 7 bases. CDR3 amino acids: CASSFREGETQYF. The CDR3 nucleotides read TGTGCCAGCAGCTTCAGGGAGGGCGAGACCCAGTACTTC.